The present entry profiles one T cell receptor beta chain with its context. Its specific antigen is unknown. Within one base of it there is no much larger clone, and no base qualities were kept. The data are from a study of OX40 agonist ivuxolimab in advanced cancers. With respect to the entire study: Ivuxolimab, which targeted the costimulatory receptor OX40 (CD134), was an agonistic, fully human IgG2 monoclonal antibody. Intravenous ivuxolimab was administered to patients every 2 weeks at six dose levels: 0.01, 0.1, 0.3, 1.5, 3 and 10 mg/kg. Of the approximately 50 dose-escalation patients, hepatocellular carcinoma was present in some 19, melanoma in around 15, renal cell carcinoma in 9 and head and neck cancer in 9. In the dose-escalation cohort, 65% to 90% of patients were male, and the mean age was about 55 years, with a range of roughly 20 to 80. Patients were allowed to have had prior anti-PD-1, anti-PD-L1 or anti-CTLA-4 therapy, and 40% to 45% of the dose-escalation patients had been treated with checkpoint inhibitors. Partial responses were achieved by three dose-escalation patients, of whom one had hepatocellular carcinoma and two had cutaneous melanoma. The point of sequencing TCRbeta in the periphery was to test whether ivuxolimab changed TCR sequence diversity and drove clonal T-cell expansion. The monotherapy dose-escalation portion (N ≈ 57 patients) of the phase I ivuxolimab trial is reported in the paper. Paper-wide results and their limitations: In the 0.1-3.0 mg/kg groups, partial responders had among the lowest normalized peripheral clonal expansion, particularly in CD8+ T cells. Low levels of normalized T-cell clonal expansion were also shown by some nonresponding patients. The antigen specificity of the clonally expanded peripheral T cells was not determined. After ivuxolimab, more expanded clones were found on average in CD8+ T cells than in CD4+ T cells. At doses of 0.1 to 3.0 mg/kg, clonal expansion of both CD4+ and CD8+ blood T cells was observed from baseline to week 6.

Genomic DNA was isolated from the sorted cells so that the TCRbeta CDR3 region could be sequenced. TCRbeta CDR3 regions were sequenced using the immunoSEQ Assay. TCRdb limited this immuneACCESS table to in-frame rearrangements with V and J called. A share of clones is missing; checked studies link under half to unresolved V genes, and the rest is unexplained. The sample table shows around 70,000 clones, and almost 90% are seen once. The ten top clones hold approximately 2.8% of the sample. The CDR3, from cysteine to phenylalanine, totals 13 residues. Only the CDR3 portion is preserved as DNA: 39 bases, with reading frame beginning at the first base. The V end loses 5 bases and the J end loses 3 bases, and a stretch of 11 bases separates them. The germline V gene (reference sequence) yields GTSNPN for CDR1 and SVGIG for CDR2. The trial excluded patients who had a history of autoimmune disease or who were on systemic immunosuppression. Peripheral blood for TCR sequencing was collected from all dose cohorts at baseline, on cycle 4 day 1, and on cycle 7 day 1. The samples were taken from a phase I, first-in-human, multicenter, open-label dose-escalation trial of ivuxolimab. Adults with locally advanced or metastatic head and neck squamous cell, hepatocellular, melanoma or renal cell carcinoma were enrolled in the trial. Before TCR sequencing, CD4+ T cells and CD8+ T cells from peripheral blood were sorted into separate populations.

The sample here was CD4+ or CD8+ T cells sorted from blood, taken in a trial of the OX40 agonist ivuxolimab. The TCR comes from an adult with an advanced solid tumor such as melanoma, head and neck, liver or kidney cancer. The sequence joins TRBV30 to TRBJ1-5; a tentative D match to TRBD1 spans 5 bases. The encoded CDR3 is CAWSRDPNQPQHF. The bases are TGTGCCTGGTCACGGGACCCCAATCAGCCCCAGCATTTT.